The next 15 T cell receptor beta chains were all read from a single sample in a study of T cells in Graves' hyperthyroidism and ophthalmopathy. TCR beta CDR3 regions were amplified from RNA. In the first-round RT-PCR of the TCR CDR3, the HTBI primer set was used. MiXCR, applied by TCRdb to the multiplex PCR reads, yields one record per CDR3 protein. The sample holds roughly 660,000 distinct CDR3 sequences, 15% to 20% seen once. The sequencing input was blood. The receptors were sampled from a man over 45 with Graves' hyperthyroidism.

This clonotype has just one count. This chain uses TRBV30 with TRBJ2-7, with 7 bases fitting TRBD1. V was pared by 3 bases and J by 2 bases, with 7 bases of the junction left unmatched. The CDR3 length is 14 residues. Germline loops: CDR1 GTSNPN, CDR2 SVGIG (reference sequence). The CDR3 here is CAWRPPDRPYEQYF. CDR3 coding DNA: TGTGCCTGGAGGCCCCCGGACAGGCCCTACGAGCAGTACTTC.

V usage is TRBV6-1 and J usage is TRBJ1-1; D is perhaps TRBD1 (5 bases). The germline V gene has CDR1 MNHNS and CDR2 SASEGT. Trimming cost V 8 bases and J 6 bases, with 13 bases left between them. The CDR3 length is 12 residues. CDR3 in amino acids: CASGSMGAEAFF. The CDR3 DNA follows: TGTGCCAGCGGTTCTATGGGGGCTGAAGCTTTCTTT.

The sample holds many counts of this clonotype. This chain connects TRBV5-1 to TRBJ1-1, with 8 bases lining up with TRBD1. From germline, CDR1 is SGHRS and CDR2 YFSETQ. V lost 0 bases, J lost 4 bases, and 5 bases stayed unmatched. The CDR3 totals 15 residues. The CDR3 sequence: CASSLEGRGPTEAFF. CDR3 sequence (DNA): TGCGCCAGCAGCTTGGAGGGCAGGGGGCCCACTGAAGCTTTCTTT. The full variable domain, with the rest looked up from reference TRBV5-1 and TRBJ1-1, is KAGVTQTPRYLIKTRGQQVTLSCSPISGHRSVSWYQQTPGQGLQFLFEYFSETQRNKGNFPGRFSGRQFSNSRSEMNVSTLELGDSALYLCASSLEGRGPTEAFFGQGTRLTVV.

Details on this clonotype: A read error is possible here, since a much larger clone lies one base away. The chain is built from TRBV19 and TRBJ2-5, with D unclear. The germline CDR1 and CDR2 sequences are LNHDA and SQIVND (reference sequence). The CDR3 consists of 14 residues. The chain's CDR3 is CASSAVPVEETQCF. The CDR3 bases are TGTGCCAGTAGTGCGGTCCCAGTAGAGGAGACCCAGTGCTTC.

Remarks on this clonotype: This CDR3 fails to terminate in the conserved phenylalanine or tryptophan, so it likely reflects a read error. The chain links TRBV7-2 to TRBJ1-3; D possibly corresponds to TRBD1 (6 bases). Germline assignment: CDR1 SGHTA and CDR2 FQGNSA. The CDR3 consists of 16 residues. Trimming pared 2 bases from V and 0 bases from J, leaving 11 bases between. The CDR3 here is CASSLSGTLSGNTIYS. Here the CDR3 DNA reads TGTGCCAGCAGCTTATCCGGGACACTCTCTGGAAACACCATATATTCT.

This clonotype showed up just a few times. The CDR3 sequence is CASSTSGAVSYEQYF. The CDR3 bases are TGTGCCAGCAGTACCTCCGGGGCAGTCTCCTACGAGCAGTACTTC. The chain is built from TRBV28 and TRBJ2-7; D may be TRBD1 or TRBD2 (5 bases each). The CDR3 loop spans 15 amino acids. Germline lookup yields CDR1 MDHEN and CDR2 SYDVKM. V lost 5 bases to trimming and J lost 0 bases, with 14 bases between them.

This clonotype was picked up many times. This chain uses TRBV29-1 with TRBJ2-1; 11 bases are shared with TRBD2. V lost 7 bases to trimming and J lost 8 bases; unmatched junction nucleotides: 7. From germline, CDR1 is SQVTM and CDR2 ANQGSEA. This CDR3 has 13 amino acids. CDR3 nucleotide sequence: TGCAGCGCCGGGACTAGCGGAAGAGATGAGCAGTTCTTC. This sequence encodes CSAGTSGRDEQFF.

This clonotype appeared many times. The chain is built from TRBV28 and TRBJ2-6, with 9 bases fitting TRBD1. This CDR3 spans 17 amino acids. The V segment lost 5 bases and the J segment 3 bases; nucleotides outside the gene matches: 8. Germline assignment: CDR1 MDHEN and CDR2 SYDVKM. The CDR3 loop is CASSPPDRGYGANVLTF. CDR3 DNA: TGTGCCAGCAGTCCACCTGACAGGGGGTATGGGGCCAACGTCCTGACTTTC. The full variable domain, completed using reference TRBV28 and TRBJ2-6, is DVKVTQSSRYLVKRTGEKVFLECVQDMDHENMFWYRQDPGLGLRLIYFSYDVKMKEKGDIPEGYSVSREKKERFSLILESASTNQTSMYLCASSPPDRGYGANVLTFGAGSRLTVL.

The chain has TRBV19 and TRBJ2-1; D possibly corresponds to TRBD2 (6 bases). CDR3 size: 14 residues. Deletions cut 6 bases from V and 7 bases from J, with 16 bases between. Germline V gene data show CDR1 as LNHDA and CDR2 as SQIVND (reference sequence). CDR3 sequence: CASRTRGRRNEQFF. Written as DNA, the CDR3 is TGTGCCAGTAGGACTAGAGGGAGGAGGAATGAGCAGTTCTTC.

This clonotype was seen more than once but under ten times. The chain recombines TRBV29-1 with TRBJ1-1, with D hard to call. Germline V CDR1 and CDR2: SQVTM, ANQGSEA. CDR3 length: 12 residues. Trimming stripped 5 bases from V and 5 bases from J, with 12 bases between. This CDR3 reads CSVFELSTEAFF. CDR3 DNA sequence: TGCAGCGTTTTCGAATTGTCTACTGAAGCTTTCTTT.

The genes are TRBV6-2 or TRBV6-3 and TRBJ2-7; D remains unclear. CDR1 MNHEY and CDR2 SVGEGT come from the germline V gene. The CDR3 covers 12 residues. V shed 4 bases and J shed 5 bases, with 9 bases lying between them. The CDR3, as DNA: TGTGCCAGCAGTTTCAGCGTCCACGAGCAGTACTTC. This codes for CASSFSVHEQYF.

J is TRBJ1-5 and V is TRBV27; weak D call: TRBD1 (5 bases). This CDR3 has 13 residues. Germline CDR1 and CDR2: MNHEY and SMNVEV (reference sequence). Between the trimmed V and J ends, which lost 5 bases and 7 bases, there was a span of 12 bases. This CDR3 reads CASSRQEGQPQHF. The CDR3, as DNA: TGTGCCAGCAGTCGCCAGGAGGGGCAGCCCCAGCATTTT.

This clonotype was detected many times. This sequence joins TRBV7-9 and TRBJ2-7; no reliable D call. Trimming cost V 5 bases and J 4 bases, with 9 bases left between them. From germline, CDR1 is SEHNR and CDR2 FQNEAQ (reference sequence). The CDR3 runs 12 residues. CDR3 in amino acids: CASSRKAYEQYF. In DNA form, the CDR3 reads TGTGCCAGCAGCCGAAAGGCTTACGAGCAGTACTTC.

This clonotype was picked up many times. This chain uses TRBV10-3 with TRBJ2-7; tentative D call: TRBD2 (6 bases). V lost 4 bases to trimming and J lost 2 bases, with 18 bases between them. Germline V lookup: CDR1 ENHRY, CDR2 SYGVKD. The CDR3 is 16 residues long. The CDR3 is CAISGRAGPITYEQYF. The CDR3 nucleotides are TGTGCCATCAGTGGGCGTGCGGGACCTATAACCTACGAGCAGTACTTC.

The DNA for the CDR3 is TGTGCCAGCAGAAGACAGGGGGACTATGGCTACACCTTC. It is translated as CASRRQGDYGYTF. The chain employs TRBV12-3 or TRBV12-4 and TRBJ1-2; 9 bases agree with TRBD1. V lost 6 bases to trimming and J lost 3 bases; unmatched junction nucleotides: 2. The CDR3 is made up of 13 amino acids.